This T cell receptor (beta chain) appears in the sequencing data of a study of blood T cell repertoires in COVID-19. Study processing details: By means of reference gene primer amplification, nucleated cell counts were estimated. Sequenced by immunoSEQ multiplex PCR; TCRdb stores in-frame clones only, minus some. V and J calls plus clone size are reproduced from that table; the DNA served to infer D and trimming. The table includes about 170,000 clones, almost 85% detected once. Sequencing was performed on peripheral blood. This TCR was recovered from a man between 35 and 55 years old who had recovered from COVID-19.

The CDR3 DNA is TGTGCCAGCAGCGCCGGAGGCCAGGGGTTGGGAGAGACCCAGTACTTC. The encoded protein is CASSAGGQGLGETQYF. This chain joins TRBV9 and TRBJ2-5; D might be TRBD1 (6 bases). Trimming pared 3 bases from V and 4 bases from J, leaving 19 bases between. This CDR3 is 16 amino acids long. Per the germline V gene, CDR1 is SGDLS and CDR2 is YYNGEE.